This paragraph reports one TCR beta chain. The library had UMIs added by 3' ligation of an oligonucleotide to TCR cDNA. Input was roughly 1 to 1,100 ng of DNase-treated total RNA without cell sorting. Four PCR rounds used nested alpha and beta constant region primers plus the SP2 primer. For blood and skin samples, reverse transcription used TCR alpha and beta constant primers. MiXCR, run by TCRdb on the 5' RACE reads, gives a single entry per CDR3 protein. The sample contains more than 50,000 distinct CDR3 sequences, more than 7% of which appear only once. The source of the sample is a study of naive and memory T cell subsets. V gave up 8 bases and J gave up 7 bases, with 15 bases separating them. This CDR3 spans 13 amino acids. Germline lookup yields CDR1 SNHLY and CDR2 FYNNEI.

This rearrangement joins TRBV2 to TRBJ1-5, with TRBD1 as a possible D gene (6 bases). This TCR was recovered from a male donor in good health. This CDR3 reads CASQDSLRQPQHF. CDR3 sequence (DNA): TGTGCCAGCCAGGACAGCTTACGACAGCCCCAGCATTTT.